The next 18 T cell receptor beta chains were all read from a single sample in a study of T cells after yellow fever vaccination. A single record per CDR3 protein comes from TCRdb applying MiXCR to the 5' RACE reads. The sample has 25,000 to 30,000 distinct CDR3 sequences, approximately 4.5% seen once. The sequencing here drew on PBMCs, either bulk or a sorted T-cell subset (CD4+, CD8+, memory, or dextramer-sorted; not recorded which), taken on the day of the yellow fever booster vaccination. The receptors here all came from a young man who received the YFV17D yellow fever vaccine.

The sample holds many counts of this clonotype. This chain connects TRBV5-5 to TRBJ2-1; 10 bases match TRBD2. V dropped 3 bases and J dropped 4; count of bases not matched to a gene: 10. CDR3 size: 17 residues. Germline V CDR1 and CDR2: SGHKS, YYEKEE (reference sequence). The CDR3 DNA sequence: TGTGCCAGCAGCTGGTTTAGCGGGGGGTCTAGGTACAATGAGCAGTTCTTC. It specifies CASSWFSGGSRYNEQFF.

This clonotype was detected many times. The DNA of the CDR3 is TGTGCCAGCAGCTCTACAGGGGTCTATGGCTACACCTTC. It specifies CASSSTGVYGYTF. V and J are TRBV5-6 and TRBJ1-2, with 7 nucleotides matching TRBD1. CDR1 SGHDT and CDR2 YYEEEE come from the germline V gene. CDR3 length equals 13 residues. Trimming removed 3 bases from V and 4 bases from J; junction bases left unmatched: 3.

This clonotype was observed at least ten times. V usage is TRBV5-5 and J usage is TRBJ2-3; no firm D call. The CDR3 runs to 15 residues. The V gene lost 4 bases and the J gene lost 0 bases, with 12 bases spanning the gap. Germline V gene lookup returns CDR1 SGHKS and CDR2 YYEKEE (reference sequence). The DNA of the CDR3 is TGTGCCAGCAGCCTACAGTCCTTAAGCACAGATACGCAGTATTTT. Its protein is CASSLQSLSTDTQYF.

This clonotype showed up many times. The rearrangement joins TRBV24-1 to TRBJ2-1; 7 nucleotides line up with TRBD2. The J segment lost 6 bases and the V segment lost 9 bases, leaving 7 bases of the junction unmatched. Germline V gene lookup returns CDR1 KGHDR and CDR2 SFDVKD. This CDR3 contains 13 residues. The CDR3 reads CATSAGIVNEQFF. In DNA form, the CDR3 reads TGTGCCACCTCAGCGGGGATCGTCAATGAGCAGTTCTTC.

This clonotype is deemed large (0.1 to 1%). This chain links TRBV7-3 with TRBJ2-1, with D tentatively TRBD1 or TRBD2 (5 bases each). V gave up 5 bases and J gave up 4 bases, with 15 bases separating them. The CDR3 covers 15 residues. Germline lookup yields CDR1 SGHTA and CDR2 FQGTGA. The CDR3: CASSRGASGYNEQFF. The DNA of the CDR3 is TGTGCCAGCAGCCGAGGGGCCTCCGGGTACAATGAGCAGTTCTTC.

This clonotype was observed many times. The chain couples TRBV7-2 to TRBJ1-2; D may be TRBD1 (5 bases). Germline assignment: CDR1 SGHTA and CDR2 FQGNSA. CDR3 length: 13 residues. V lost 1 base to trimming and J lost 3 bases, with 6 bases between them. CDR3 sequence: CASSLVGDYGYTF. As DNA, the CDR3 is TGTGCCAGCAGCTTAGTGGGGGACTATGGCTACACCTTC.

The table lists this clonotype with many counts. The CDR3 DNA reads as TGTGCCAGCAGTTCCCAGGACATCCTCACAGATACGCAGTATTTT. It codes for CASSSQDILTDTQYF. The rearrangement uses TRBV12-3 or TRBV12-4 and TRBJ2-3; TRBD1 might be the D (5 bases). There are 15 residues in the CDR3. The ends were cut back, 4 bases at V and 2 bases at J, with 13 bases in the middle.

This clonotype was recorded many times. The chain combines TRBV5-1 with TRBJ1-3, with a tentative D call TRBD1 (6 bases). CDR1 is SGHRS, CDR2 YFSETQ, per germline. This CDR3 is built from 16 residues. V lost 1 base, J lost 3 bases, and 14 bases lay in between. This CDR3 is CASSLLETGSGNTIYF. In DNA, the CDR3 is TGCGCCAGCAGCTTGTTGGAGACAGGTAGTGGAAACACCATATATTTT.

This clonotype has a count of ten or more. The chain carries TRBV7-6 and TRBJ2-1, with 10 bases lining up with TRBD2. In germline, CDR1 is SGHVS, CDR2 FNYEAQ. The CDR3 runs 15 residues. Trimming took 5 bases from V and 9 from J; bases not matched to a gene: 10. CDR3 in DNA: TGTGCCAGCAGCCCCGTAAGCGGGGGGGCGTCTGAGCAGTTCTTC. Residues: CASSPVSGGASEQFF.

This clonotype was picked up many times. The V and J genes are TRBV5-1 and TRBJ2-5, with no clear D. This CDR3 is 14 amino acids long. CDR1 and CDR2 from the germline V gene are SGHRS and YFSETQ. The V gene lost 2 bases and the J gene lost 1 base, with 9 bases spanning the gap. CDR3 coding DNA: TGCGCCAGCAGCTTTATGGGTGTCCAAGAGACCCAGTACTTC. Translating gives CASSFMGVQETQYF.

This clonotype was picked up many times. The V and J genes are TRBV4-1 and TRBJ1-5; no reliable D call. The germline CDR1 and CDR2 sequences are MGHRA and YSYEKL. Trimming shortened V by 0 bases and J by 6 bases, and 12 bases separated the two germline ends. This CDR3 has 15 residues. The CDR3 is CASSQDRSGGQPQHF. CDR3 coding DNA: TGCGCCAGCAGCCAAGATAGGTCGGGCGGTCAGCCCCAGCATTTT.

In this sample, this clonotype turned up many times. The V call is TRBV5-1, the J call TRBJ1-5; the D is unclear. The germline V gene has CDR1 SGHRS and CDR2 YFSETQ. The CDR3 sequence is 14 residues long. Trimming cost V 0 bases and J 6 bases, with 10 bases left between them. The CDR3 DNA is TGCGCCAGCAGCTTGGGGTCAGTGGGTCAGCCCCAGCATTTT. Protein product: CASSLGSVGQPQHF.

In this sample, this clonotype turned up many times. J is TRBJ2-7 and V is TRBV7-2, with a tentative D call TRBD1 (6 bases). The germline V and J ends were trimmed by 5 bases and 6 bases, with 8 bases remaining between them. Per germline, CDR1 SGHTA and CDR2 FQGNSA. The CDR3 is made up of 11 amino acids. The CDR3 DNA follows: TGTGCCAGCAGCCCCAGGGGCGAGCAGTACTTC. This gives the protein CASSPRGEQYF. The whole variable domain, filled in from reference TRBV7-2 and TRBJ2-7, reads GAGVSQSPSNKVTEKGKDVELRCDPISGHTALYWYRQSLGQGLEFLIYFQGNSAPDKSGLPSDRFSAERTGGSVSTLTIQRTQQEDSAVYLCASSPRGEQYFGPGTRLTVT.

This clonotype was picked up many times. This sequence joins TRBV7-2 and TRBJ1-1; D not resolved. Germline CDR1 and CDR2: SGHTA and FQGNSA. Trimming stripped 4 bases from V and 2 bases from J, with 11 bases between. The CDR3 runs 14 residues. CDR3 region: CASSSDALNTEAFF. Here the CDR3 DNA reads TGTGCCAGCAGCTCAGACGCGCTTAACACTGAAGCTTTCTTT.

V usage is TRBV7-2 and J usage is TRBJ1-5; 8 positions agree with TRBD1. Germline V gives CDR1 SGHTA, CDR2 FQGNSA. The CDR3 length is 14 residues. J was trimmed by 7 bases and V by 3 bases; bases with no gene match: 5. The CDR3 is CASSLNRGEQPQHF. Here the CDR3 DNA reads TGTGCCAGCAGCTTGAACAGGGGGGAACAGCCCCAGCATTTT. The full variable domain, rest sourced from reference TRBV7-2 and TRBJ1-5, is GAGVSQSPSNKVTEKGKDVELRCDPISGHTALYWYRQSLGQGLEFLIYFQGNSAPDKSGLPSDRFSAERTGGSVSTLTIQRTQQEDSAVYLCASSLNRGEQPQHFGDGTRLSIL.

The count of this clonotype is one. As the CDR3 is not closed by the conserved phenylalanine or tryptophan, this likely results from a read error. J is TRBJ2-7 and V is TRBV5-1; 9 bases agree with TRBD1. CDR1 and CDR2 from the germline V gene are SGHRS and YFSETQ. Unmatched junction bases numbered 8, after V lost 4 bases and J lost 3 bases. CDR3 length: 15 amino acids. In nucleotides, the CDR3 is TGCGCCAGCAGCGCCTCGACAGGGGGGGTCTACGAGCAGTACTAC. It yields the protein CASSASTGGVYEQYY.

This clonotype was detected ten times or more. The chain carries TRBV5-1 and TRBJ2-1; maybe TRBD1 (7 bases). CDR3 length: 15 amino acids. V was pared by 4 bases and J by 4 bases, with 15 bases between. Germline CDR1 SGHRS, CDR2 YFSETQ. CDR3 sequence: CASSPQGGQYNEQFF. In DNA, the CDR3 is TGCGCCAGCAGCCCCCAGGGGGGTCAGTACAATGAGCAGTTCTTC.

This clonotype showed up many times. The V and J genes are TRBV12-3 or TRBV12-4 and TRBJ1-2; 10 bases fit TRBD1. The CDR3 has 14 amino acids. Unmatched junction bases numbered 4, after V lost 5 bases and J lost 4 bases. The chain's CDR3 is CASSRQGAGYGYTF. The CDR3 nucleotides are TGTGCCAGCAGTAGACAGGGGGCAGGCTATGGCTACACCTTC.